In its sample, the clone carrying this T cell receptor beta chain was seen a few times. The CDR3 covers 18 residues. CDR1 is SGHAT and CDR2 is FQNNGV in the germline V gene. V lost 3 bases to trimming and J lost 1 base, with 18 bases between them. This sample is part of a study of T cell repertoires in cytomegalovirus infection. TCRdb reprocessed the reads via MiXCR and lists one record per CDR3 protein. The table shows 250,000 to 300,000 distinct CDR3 sequences, with under 30% occurring only once. The specimen was PBMCs. The sequence was collected from a human donor in good health (CMV status not recorded). Some clones in this sample may be carry-over from other donors' samples. This chain uses TRBV11-2 with TRBJ2-2, with D possibly being TRBD1 or TRBD2 (5 bases each). The CDR3 region is CASSFYPPGTGNTGELFF. The CDR3, as DNA: TGTGCCAGCAGCTTCTATCCTCCCGGGACGGGGAACACCGGGGAGCTGTTTTTT. The whole variable domain, remainder taken from reference TRBV11-2 and TRBJ2-2, is EAGVAQSPRYKIIEKRQSVAFWCNPISGHATLYWYQQILGQGPKLLIQFQNNGVVDDSQLPKDRFSAERLKGVDSTLKIQPAKLEDSAVYLCASSFYPPGTGNTGELFFGEGSRLTVL.